This T cell receptor (beta chain) came from a study of glioma-infiltrating T cells after dendritic cell vaccination. For the study at large: Autologous tumor lysate was loaded overnight onto monocyte-derived dendritic cells grown seven days with IL-4 and GM-CSF.

This CDR3 comprises 11 residues. The V and J ends lost 6 bases and 4 bases respectively, with 7 bases between them. Germline V lookup: CDR1 MNHEY, CDR2 SVGAGI. The study, taken as a whole, reports: Estimated pretreatment TIL content predicted outcome after dendritic cell vaccination. Complete blood and tumor specimen sets were limited to few patients.

Notes on this clone: As yet, its antigen is unknown.

The method was immunoSEQ multiplex PCR; TCRdb's version includes in-frame clones alone and lacks a portion of them. The data show around 60,000 clones, approximately 86% seen once. The sample's time point: after dendritic cell vaccination, including at tumor progression/relapse. No glioblastoma patient carried an isocitrate dehydrogenase mutation. V gene TRBV6-5 combines with J gene TRBJ2-7, with D unclear. The clonotype was recovered from a human donor with glioblastoma. Specimen: blood, collected after dendritic cell vaccination. The CDR3 DNA follows: TGTGCCAGCAGAACTAAATACGAGCAGTACTTC. Translated, it gives CASRTKYEQYF.